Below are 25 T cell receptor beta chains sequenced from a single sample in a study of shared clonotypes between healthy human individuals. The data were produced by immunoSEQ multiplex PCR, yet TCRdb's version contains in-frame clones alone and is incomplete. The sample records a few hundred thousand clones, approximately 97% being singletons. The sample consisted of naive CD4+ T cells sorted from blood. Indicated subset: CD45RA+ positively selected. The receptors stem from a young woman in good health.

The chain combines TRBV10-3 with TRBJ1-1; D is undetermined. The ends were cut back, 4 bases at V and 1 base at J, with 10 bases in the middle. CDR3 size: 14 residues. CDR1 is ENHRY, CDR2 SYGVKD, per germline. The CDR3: CAISAGWGNTEAFF. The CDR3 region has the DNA TGTGCCATCAGTGCGGGGTGGGGGAACACTGAAGCTTTCTTT.

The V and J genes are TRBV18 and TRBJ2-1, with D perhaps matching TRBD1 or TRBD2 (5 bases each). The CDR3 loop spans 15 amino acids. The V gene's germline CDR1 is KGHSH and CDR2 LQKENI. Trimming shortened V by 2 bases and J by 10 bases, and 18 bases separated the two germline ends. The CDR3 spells CASSPRGPPDPEQFF. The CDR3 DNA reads TGTGCCAGCTCACCAAGGGGACCGCCGGATCCAGAGCAGTTCTTC.

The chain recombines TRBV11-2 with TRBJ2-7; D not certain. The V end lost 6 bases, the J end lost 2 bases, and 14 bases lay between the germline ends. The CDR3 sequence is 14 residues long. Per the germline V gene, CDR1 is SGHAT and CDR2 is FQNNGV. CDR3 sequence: CASSYDGRAYEQYF. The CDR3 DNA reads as TGTGCCAGCAGTTACGACGGTCGGGCCTACGAGCAGTACTTC.

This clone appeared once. In DNA, the CDR3 is TGCGCCAGCAGCTCTGACAACTCCTACGAGCAGTACTTC. This translates into CASSSDNSYEQYF. The J gene is TRBJ2-7, the V gene TRBV5-1; no firm D call. Trimming cost V 3 bases and J 0 bases, with 7 bases left between them. The CDR3 is 13 residues long. The V gene's germline CDR1 is SGHRS and CDR2 YFSETQ.

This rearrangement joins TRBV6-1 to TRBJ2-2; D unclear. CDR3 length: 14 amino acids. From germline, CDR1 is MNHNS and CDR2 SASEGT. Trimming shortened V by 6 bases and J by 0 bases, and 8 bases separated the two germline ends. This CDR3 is CASSGPANTGELFF. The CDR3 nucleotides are TGTGCCAGCAGCGGACCGGCGAACACCGGGGAGCTGTTTTTT.

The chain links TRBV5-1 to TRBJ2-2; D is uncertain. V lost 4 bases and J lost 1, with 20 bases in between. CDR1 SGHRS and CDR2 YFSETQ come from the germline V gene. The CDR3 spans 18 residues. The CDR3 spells CASSLLPGITENTGELFF. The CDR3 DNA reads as TGCGCCAGCAGCCTTCTCCCTGGTATCACTGAGAACACCGGGGAGCTGTTTTTT.

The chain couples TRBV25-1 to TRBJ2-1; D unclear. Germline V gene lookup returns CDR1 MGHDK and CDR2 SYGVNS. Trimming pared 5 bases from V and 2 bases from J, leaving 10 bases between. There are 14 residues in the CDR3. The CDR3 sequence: CASSSEHPYNEQFF. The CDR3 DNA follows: TGTGCCAGCAGTTCGGAGCATCCCTACAATGAGCAGTTCTTC.

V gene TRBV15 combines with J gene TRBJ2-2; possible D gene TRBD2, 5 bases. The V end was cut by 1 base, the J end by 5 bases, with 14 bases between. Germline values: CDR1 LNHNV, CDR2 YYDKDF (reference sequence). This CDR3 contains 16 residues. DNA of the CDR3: TGTGCCACCAGCAGAGGTGACTACCTAGAAACCGGGGAGCTGTTTTTT. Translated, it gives CATSRGDYLETGELFF.

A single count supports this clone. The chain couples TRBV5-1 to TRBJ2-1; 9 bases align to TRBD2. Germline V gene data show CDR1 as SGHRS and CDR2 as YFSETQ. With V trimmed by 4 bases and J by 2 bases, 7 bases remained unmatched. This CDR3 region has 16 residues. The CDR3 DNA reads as TGCGCCAGCAGCCCATCTAGCGGGAACCCCTACAATGAGCAGTTCTTC. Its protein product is CASSPSSGNPYNEQFF.

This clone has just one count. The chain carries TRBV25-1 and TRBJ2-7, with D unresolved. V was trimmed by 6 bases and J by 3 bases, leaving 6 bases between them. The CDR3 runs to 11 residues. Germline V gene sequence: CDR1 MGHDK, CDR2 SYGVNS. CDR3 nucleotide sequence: TGTGCCAGCAGCCTAAACTACGAGCAGTACTTC. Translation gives CASSLNYEQYF.

CDR3 in DNA: TGTGCCAGTAGTAGCAGGGGGTCCGGGGAGCTGTTTTTT. Amino acid sequence: CASSSRGSGELFF. This chain links TRBV19 with TRBJ2-2; 7 bases align to TRBD1. The germline gives CDR1 LNHDA, CDR2 SQIVND (reference sequence). Losses at the gene ends were 4 bases for V and 6 bases for J; bases not matched to a gene: 2. This CDR3 comprises 13 residues.

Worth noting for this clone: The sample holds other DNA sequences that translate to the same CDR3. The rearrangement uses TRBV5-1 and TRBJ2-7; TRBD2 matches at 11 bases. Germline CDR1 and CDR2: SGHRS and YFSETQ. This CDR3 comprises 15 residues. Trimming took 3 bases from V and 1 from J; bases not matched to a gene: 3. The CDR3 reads CASSSGTSGSYEQYF. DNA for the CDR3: TGCGCCAGCAGCTCCGGGACTAGCGGTTCCTACGAGCAGTACTTC.

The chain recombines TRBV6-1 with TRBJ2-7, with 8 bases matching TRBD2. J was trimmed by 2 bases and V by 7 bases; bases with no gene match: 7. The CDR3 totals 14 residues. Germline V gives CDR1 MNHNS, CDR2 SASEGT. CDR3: CASKGGLAPYEQYF. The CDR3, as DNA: TGTGCCAGCAAAGGAGGACTAGCCCCCTACGAGCAGTACTTC.

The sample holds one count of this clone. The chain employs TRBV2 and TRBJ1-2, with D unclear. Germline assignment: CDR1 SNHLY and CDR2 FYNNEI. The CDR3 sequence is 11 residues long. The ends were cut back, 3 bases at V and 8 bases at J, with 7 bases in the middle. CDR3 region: CASSEDSGYTF. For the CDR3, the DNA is TGTGCCAGCAGTGAGGATTCCGGCTACACCTTC.

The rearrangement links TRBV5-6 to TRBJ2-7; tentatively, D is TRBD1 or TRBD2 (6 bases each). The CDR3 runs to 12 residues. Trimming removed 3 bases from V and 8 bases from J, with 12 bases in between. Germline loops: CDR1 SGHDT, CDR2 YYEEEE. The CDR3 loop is CASSSGAGKQYF. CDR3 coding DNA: TGTGCCAGCAGCTCGGGGGCAGGGAAGCAGTACTTC.

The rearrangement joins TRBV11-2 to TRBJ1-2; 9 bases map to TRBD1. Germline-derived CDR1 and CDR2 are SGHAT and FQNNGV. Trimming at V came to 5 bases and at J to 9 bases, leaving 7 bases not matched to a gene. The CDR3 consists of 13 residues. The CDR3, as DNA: TGTGCCAGCAGCCCGCCCGGGACAGGGCGCTACACCTTC. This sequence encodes CASSPPGTGRYTF. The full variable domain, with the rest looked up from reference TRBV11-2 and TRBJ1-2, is EAGVAQSPRYKIIEKRQSVAFWCNPISGHATLYWYQQILGQGPKLLIQFQNNGVVDDSQLPKDRFSAERLKGVDSTLKIQPAKLEDSAVYLCASSPPGTGRYTFGSGTRLTVV.

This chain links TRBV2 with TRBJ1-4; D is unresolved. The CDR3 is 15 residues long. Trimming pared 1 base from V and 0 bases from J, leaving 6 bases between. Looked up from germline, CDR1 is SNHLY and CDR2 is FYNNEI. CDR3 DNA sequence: TGTGCCAGCAGTGAAGGGCTAACAACTAATGAAAAACTGTTTTTT. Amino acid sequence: CASSEGLTTNEKLFF.

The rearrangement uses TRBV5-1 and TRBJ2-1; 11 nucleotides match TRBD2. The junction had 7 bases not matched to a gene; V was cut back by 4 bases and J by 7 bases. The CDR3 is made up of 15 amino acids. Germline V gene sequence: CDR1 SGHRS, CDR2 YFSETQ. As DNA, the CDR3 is TGCGCCAGCAGCCCCCTAGCGGGAGGTATGAATGAGCAGTTCTTC. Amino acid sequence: CASSPLAGGMNEQFF.

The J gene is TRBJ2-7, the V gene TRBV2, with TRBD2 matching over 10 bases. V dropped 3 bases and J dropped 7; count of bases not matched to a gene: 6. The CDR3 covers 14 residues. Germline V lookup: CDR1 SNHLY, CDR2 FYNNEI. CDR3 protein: CASSDGLAEREQYF. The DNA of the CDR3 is TGTGCCAGCAGTGACGGACTAGCGGAAAGGGAGCAGTACTTC.

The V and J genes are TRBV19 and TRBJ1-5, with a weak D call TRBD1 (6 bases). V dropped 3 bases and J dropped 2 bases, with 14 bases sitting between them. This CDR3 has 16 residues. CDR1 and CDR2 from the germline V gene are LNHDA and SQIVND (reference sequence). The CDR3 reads CASSMGARGGNQPQHF. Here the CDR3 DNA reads TGTGCCAGTAGTATGGGAGCCAGGGGCGGCAATCAGCCCCAGCATTTT. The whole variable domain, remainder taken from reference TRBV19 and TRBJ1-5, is DGGITQSPKYLFRKEGQNVTLSCEQNLNHDAMYWYRQDPGQGLRLIYYSQIVNDFQKGDIAEGYSVSREKKESFPLTVTSAQKNPTAFYLCASSMGARGGNQPQHFGDGTRLSIL.

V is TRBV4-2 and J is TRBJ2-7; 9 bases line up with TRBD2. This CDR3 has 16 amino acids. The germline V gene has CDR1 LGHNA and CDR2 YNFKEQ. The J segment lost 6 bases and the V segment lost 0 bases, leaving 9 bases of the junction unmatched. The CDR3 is CASSQDKLAGNFEQYF. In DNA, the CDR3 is TGTGCCAGCAGCCAAGATAAGCTAGCGGGAAATTTCGAGCAGTACTTC.

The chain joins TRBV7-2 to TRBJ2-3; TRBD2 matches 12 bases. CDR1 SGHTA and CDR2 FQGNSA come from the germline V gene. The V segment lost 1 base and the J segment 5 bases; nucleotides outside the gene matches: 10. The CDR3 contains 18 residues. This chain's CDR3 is CASSLVVRLAGVLDTQYF. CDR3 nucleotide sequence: TGTGCCAGCAGCTTAGTAGTAAGACTAGCGGGAGTTTTAGATACGCAGTATTTT.

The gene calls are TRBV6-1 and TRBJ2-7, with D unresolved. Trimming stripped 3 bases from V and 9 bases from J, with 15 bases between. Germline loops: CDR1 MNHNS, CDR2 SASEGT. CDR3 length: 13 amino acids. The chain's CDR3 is CASSDQIRSGQYF. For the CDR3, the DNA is TGTGCCAGCAGTGACCAAATCCGTTCAGGGCAGTACTTC.

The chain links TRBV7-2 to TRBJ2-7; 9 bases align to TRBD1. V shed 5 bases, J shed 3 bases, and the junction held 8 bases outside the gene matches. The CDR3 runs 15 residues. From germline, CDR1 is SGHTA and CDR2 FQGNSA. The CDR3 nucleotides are TGTGCCAGCAGCGTACAGGGGGCTGGAAGCTACGAGCAGTACTTC. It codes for CASSVQGAGSYEQYF.

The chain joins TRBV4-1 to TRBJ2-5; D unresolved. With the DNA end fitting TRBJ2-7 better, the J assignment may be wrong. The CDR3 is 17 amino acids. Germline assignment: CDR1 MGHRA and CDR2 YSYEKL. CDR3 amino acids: CASSQNPDFLNAYEQYF. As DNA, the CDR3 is TGCGCCAGCAGCCAAAACCCTGACTTCTTAAATGCCTACGAGCAGTACTTC.